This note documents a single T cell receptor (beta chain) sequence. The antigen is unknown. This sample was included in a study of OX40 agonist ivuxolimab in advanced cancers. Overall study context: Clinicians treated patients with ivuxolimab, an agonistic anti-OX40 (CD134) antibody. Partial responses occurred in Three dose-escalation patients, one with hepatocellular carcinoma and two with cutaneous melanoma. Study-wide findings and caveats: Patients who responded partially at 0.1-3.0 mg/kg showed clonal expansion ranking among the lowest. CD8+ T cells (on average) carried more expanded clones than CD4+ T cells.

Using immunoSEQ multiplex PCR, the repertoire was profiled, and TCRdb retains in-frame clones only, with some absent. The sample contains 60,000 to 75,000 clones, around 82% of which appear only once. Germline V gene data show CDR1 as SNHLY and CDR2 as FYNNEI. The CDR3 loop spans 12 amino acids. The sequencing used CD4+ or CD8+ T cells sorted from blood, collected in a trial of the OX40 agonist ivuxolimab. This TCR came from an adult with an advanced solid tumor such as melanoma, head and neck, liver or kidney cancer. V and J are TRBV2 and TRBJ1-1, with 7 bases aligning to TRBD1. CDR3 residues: CATSLDRPEAFF. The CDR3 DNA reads TGTGCGACCTCCCTGGACAGGCCCGAAGCTTTCTTT.